This entry lists 30 T cell receptor beta chains sequenced from one sample in a study of blood T cell repertoires in COVID-19. Only in-frame clones appear in the TCRdb table, and some are missing; sequencing was by immunoSEQ multiplex PCR. The table lists about 160,000 clones, 84% of them singletons. Sequencing used peripheral blood. The receptor set was obtained from a woman older than 75 with acute or convalescent COVID-19.

This clone was seen just once. The chain is built from TRBV19 and TRBJ2-6, with 7 bases aligning to TRBD1. The CDR3 is made up of 14 amino acids. The V gene end was trimmed by 9 bases and the J gene end by 5 bases; junction bases not matched to a gene: 7. CDR1 is LNHDA, CDR2 SQIVND, per germline (reference sequence). The CDR3 here is CASDTGVRANVLTF. CDR3 sequence (DNA): TGTGCCAGCGATACAGGGGTGAGGGCCAACGTCCTGACTTTC.

The rearrangement uses TRBV5-4 and TRBJ2-1, with 10 bases matching TRBD1. CDR1 and CDR2 from the germline V gene are SGHNT and YYREEE (reference sequence). This CDR3 is built from 14 residues. Trimming cost V 4 bases and J 7 bases; bases outside gene matches: 5. CDR3 region: CASSKGQGRNEQFF. The DNA of the CDR3 is TGTGCCAGCAGCAAGGGACAGGGGAGAAATGAGCAGTTCTTC.

CDR3 in DNA: TGTGCCAGCAGCAGACAGGGGGCTCTGTATTCACCCCTCCACTTT. This codes for CASSRQGALYSPLHF. The chain is built from TRBV11-1 and TRBJ1-6; 10 bases are a match to TRBD1. V shed 5 bases and J 8 bases; nucleotides not matched to a gene: 6. Per the germline V gene, CDR1 is SGHAT and CDR2 is FQDESV (reference sequence). This CDR3 is built from 15 residues. Together with reference TRBV11-1 and TRBJ1-6, the CDR3 gives the full variable domain: EAEVAQSPRYKITEKSQAVAFWCDPISGHATLYWYRQILGQGPELLVQFQDESVVDDSQLPKDRFSAERLKGVDSTLKIQPAELGDSAMYLCASSRQGALYSPLHFGNGTRLTVT.

The chain joins TRBV29-1 to TRBJ2-1; 7 bases fit TRBD1. In germline, CDR1 is SQVTM, CDR2 ANQGSEA. The CDR3 covers 16 residues. V dropped 6 bases and J dropped 5; count of bases not matched to a gene: 16. CDR3 coding DNA: TGCAGCGTCGGGTTGTTGCCGGGACAGACGGACAATGAGCAGTTCTTC. The encoded protein is CSVGLLPGQTDNEQFF.

The chain uses TRBV6-6 and TRBJ2-7; 7 nucleotides match TRBD1. Germline V gene sequence: CDR1 MNHNY, CDR2 SVGAGI (reference sequence). Trimming removed 7 bases from V and 0 bases from J; junction bases left unmatched: 6. CDR3 length equals 14 residues. This chain's CDR3 is CASNRDSSSYEQYF. CDR3 DNA sequence: TGTGCCAGCAATAGGGACAGTAGCTCCTACGAGCAGTACTTC.

The chain links TRBV16 to TRBJ1-1, with 8 bases that match TRBD1. The V and J ends lost 5 bases and 1 base, in that order; junction bases with no gene match: 3. The CDR3 is made up of 14 amino acids. The germline V gene encodes CDR1 KGHSY and CDR2 FQNENV. CDR3 sequence: CASSVQGGNTEAFF. CDR3 sequence (DNA): TGTGCCAGCAGCGTACAGGGGGGGAACACTGAAGCTTTCTTT.

The chain employs TRBV5-1 and TRBJ2-3; 7 bases are shared with TRBD1. V gave up 3 bases and J gave up 4 bases; unmatched junction bases: 5. The germline V gene has CDR1 SGHRS and CDR2 YFSETQ. This CDR3 contains 14 residues. CDR3 DNA sequence: TGCGCCAGCAGCTCGGGACAGTCTCCAGATACGCAGTATTTT. Amino acid sequence: CASSSGQSPDTQYF.

This sequence joins TRBV5-1 and TRBJ2-2, with a weak D call TRBD1 (6 bases). CDR3 length equals 15 residues. In germline, CDR1 is SGHRS, CDR2 YFSETQ. The V gene lost 1 base and the J gene lost 7 bases, with 14 bases spanning the gap. The CDR3 reads CASSLNTGSSGELFF. CDR3 nucleotides: TGCGCCAGCAGCTTGAATACAGGGAGTAGCGGGGAGCTGTTTTTT.

The J gene is TRBJ1-2, the V gene TRBV7-2; TRBD1 matches 8 bases. The ends lost 5 bases at V and 8 bases at J; junction bases unmatched: 7. Germline CDR1 reads SGHTA; CDR2 reads FQGNSA. The CDR3 totals 13 residues. This CDR3 is CASSPRGRWGYTF. CDR3 DNA sequence: TGTGCCAGCAGCCCCAGGGGGCGGTGGGGCTACACCTTC.

The chain carries TRBV24-1 and TRBJ2-3, with TRBD2 matching 7 bases. The CDR3 runs to 15 residues. V shed 5 bases and J 3 bases; nucleotides not matched to a gene: 7. The germline V gene has CDR1 KGHDR and CDR2 SFDVKD. The CDR3, as DNA: TGTGCCACCAGTGCTCCGGGGGGTCCGACAGATACGCAGTATTTT. This sequence encodes CATSAPGGPTDTQYF.

This chain links TRBV4-2 with TRBJ2-1, with TRBD2 matching 9 bases. V shed 4 bases, J shed 6 bases, and the junction held 13 bases outside the gene matches. The CDR3 runs 17 residues. Germline loops: CDR1 LGHNA, CDR2 YNFKEQ. The chain's CDR3 is CASSLLGGGGAGNEQFF. In nucleotides, the CDR3 is TGTGCCAGCAGCCTACTGGGAGGCGGGGGGGCTGGCAATGAGCAGTTCTTC.

The chain combines TRBV7-6 with TRBJ2-1; the match to TRBD2 covers 10 bases. Germline CDR1 and CDR2: SGHVS and FNYEAQ. Trimming removed 4 bases from V and 9 bases from J; junction bases left unmatched: 6. The CDR3 has 14 amino acids. This CDR3 reads CASSSAGGPGEQFF. The CDR3 bases are TGTGCCAGCAGCTCAGCGGGAGGGCCGGGTGAGCAGTTCTTC. Combining the CDR3 with reference TRBV7-6 and TRBJ2-1 gives the whole variable domain GAGVSQSPRYKVTKRGQDVALRCDPISGHVSLYWYRQALGQGPEFLTYFNYEAQQDKSGLPNDRFSAERPEGSISTLTIQRTEQRDSAMYRCASSSAGGPGEQFFGPGTRLTVL.

J is TRBJ2-5 and V is TRBV10-1, with D hard to call. The CDR3 is 15 amino acids. Germline V CDR1 and CDR2: WNHNN, SYGVQD (reference sequence). The germline V and J ends were trimmed by 3 bases and 4 bases, with 15 bases remaining between them. CDR3 in DNA: TGCGCCAGCAGTGATAGTAGATCGGCAGGAGAGACCCAGTACTTC. Protein: CASSDSRSAGETQYF.

This chain joins TRBV5-1 and TRBJ2-1; unclear D gene. The CDR3 consists of 15 residues. Germline V CDR1 and CDR2: SGHRS, YFSETQ. Trimming took 0 bases from V and 8 from J, leaving 15 bases between them. The CDR3 is CASSLELPYSDEQFF. In nucleotides, the CDR3 is TGCGCCAGCAGCTTGGAACTACCCTACTCGGATGAGCAGTTCTTC.

CDR3 protein: CASSGERDSYNSPLHF. The CDR3 DNA is TGTGCCAGCAGTGGCGAAAGAGACTCCTATAATTCACCCCTCCACTTT. The rearrangement uses TRBV6-1 and TRBJ1-6, with D uncertain. CDR3 length equals 16 residues. Germline V gives CDR1 MNHNS, CDR2 SASEGT. V lost 4 bases, J lost 0 bases, and 10 bases lay in between.

This chain links TRBV18 with TRBJ2-1; no reliable D call. The CDR3 length is 16 residues. Per the germline V gene, CDR1 is KGHSH and CDR2 is LQKENI. Trimming removed 2 bases from V and 0 bases from J, with 11 bases in between. DNA of the CDR3: TGTGCCAGCTCACCAAGTTACCCGAGCTCCTACAATGAGCAGTTCTTC. It encodes CASSPSYPSSYNEQFF.

The CDR3 loop is CASSKRGQGARNEQYF. The DNA of the CDR3 is TGTGCCAGTAGTAAGAGGGGACAGGGGGCGCGGAACGAGCAGTACTTC. The chain employs TRBV19 and TRBJ2-7; 12 nucleotides match TRBD1. Per germline, CDR1 LNHDA and CDR2 SQIVND (reference sequence). The CDR3 contains 16 residues. The trim removed 4 bases at V and 5 bases at J, leaving 9 bases unmatched.

This chain connects TRBV18 to TRBJ1-1; 10 bases match TRBD1. V trimming: 4 bases; J trimming: 1 base; junction bases outside the gene matches: 6. The CDR3 is 16 residues long. Germline V CDR1 and CDR2: KGHSH, LQKENI. CDR3 nucleotide sequence: TGTGCCAGCTCACTCCGACAGGGGGCTGGGAACACTGAAGCTTTCTTT. Translating it yields CASSLRQGAGNTEAFF.

This clone was found a few times. This chain joins TRBV5-1 and TRBJ2-1, with 7 bases fitting TRBD1. With 3 bases clipped from V and 4 bases from J, the junction kept 4 bases outside the gene matches. From germline, CDR1 is SGHRS and CDR2 YFSETQ. This CDR3 is built from 14 residues. The CDR3 loop reads CASSSPGQYNEQFF. CDR3 nucleotides: TGCGCCAGCAGCTCCCCGGGACAGTACAATGAGCAGTTCTTC.

The chain couples TRBV7-9 to TRBJ2-7, with 9 bases matching TRBD2. Unmatched junction bases numbered 3, after V lost 1 base and J lost 2 bases. Germline-derived CDR1 and CDR2 are SEHNR and FQNEAQ (reference sequence). This CDR3 contains 15 residues. The CDR3 region has the DNA TGTGCCAGCAGCTTAGAAGCGGGGGGTGCCTACGAGCAGTACTTC. Its translation is CASSLEAGGAYEQYF.

CDR3 residues: CASSIGQGSYGYTF. CDR3 nucleotides: TGTGCCAGCAGCATAGGACAGGGCTCCTATGGCTACACCTTC. V is TRBV5-4 and J is TRBJ1-2; 8 bases agree with TRBD1. The CDR3 sequence is 14 residues long. CDR1 and CDR2 from the germline V gene are SGHNT and YYREEE (reference sequence). The V segment lost 4 bases and the J segment 4 bases; nucleotides outside the gene matches: 6.

This clone was recorded only once. The J gene is TRBJ1-6, the V gene TRBV27, with a possible D match to TRBD1 (5 bases). CDR1 MNHEY and CDR2 SMNVEV come from the germline V gene (reference sequence). The CDR3 has 14 amino acids. The ends were cut back, 2 bases at V and 9 bases at J, with 11 bases in the middle. The CDR3 protein is CASSLGRESSPLHF. Here the CDR3 DNA reads TGTGCCAGCAGTTTAGGCAGGGAAAGTTCACCCCTCCACTTT.

This clone has just a few counts. Within the sample, other DNA sequences also encode this same CDR3. The chain employs TRBV7-9 and TRBJ1-5, with TRBD1 as a possible D gene (5 bases). V was trimmed by 0 bases and J by 0 bases, leaving 12 bases between them. From germline, CDR1 is SEHNR and CDR2 FQNEAQ (reference sequence). This CDR3 region has 17 residues. CDR3 DNA: TGTGCCAGCAGCTTAGCAGGGGACTTTTATAGCAATCAGCCCCAGCATTTT. Its protein is CASSLAGDFYSNQPQHF.

This chain uses TRBV7-2 with TRBJ2-7; the match to TRBD2 covers 8 bases. The CDR3 covers 17 residues. The V segment lost 5 bases and the J segment 6 bases; nucleotides outside the gene matches: 18. CDR1 and CDR2 from the germline V gene are SGHTA and FQGNSA. The chain's CDR3 is CASSPRWAGGPSREQYF. Here the CDR3 DNA reads TGTGCCAGCAGCCCCCGCTGGGCGGGGGGCCCTTCTCGCGAGCAGTACTTC.

This chain uses TRBV20-1 with TRBJ2-5; possible D gene TRBD1, 5 bases. The CDR3 runs to 15 residues. CDR1 and CDR2 (germline): DFQATT, SNEGSKA (reference sequence). Trimming shortened V by 3 bases and J by 5 bases, and 19 bases separated the two germline ends. CDR3 in amino acids: CSASAGPTFWETQYF. The DNA of the CDR3 is TGCAGTGCTAGTGCAGGGCCGACTTTTTGGGAGACCCAGTACTTC.

This clone was recorded only once. DNA for the CDR3: TGTGCCAGCAGCCAAGATTGGAGCGTTAGGTACAATGAGCAGTTCTTC. Translation: CASSQDWSVRYNEQFF. The chain carries TRBV4-2 and TRBJ2-1; D remains ambiguous. CDR1 is LGHNA and CDR2 is YNFKEQ in the germline V gene. The CDR3 covers 16 residues. V gave up 0 bases and J gave up 4 bases, with 13 bases separating them.

Only one count was recorded for this clone. CDR3: CASSADPRLPRDGYTF. The CDR3 DNA reads as TGTGCCAGCAGCGCAGATCCGCGGCTTCCTCGGGATGGCTACACCTTC. V and J are TRBV9 and TRBJ1-2, with no clear D. This CDR3 region has 16 residues. Trimming stripped 3 bases from V and 6 bases from J, with 21 bases between. From germline, CDR1 is SGDLS and CDR2 YYNGEE.

The sample holds one count of this clone. The rearrangement uses TRBV7-3 and TRBJ2-5, with TRBD2 matching over 8 bases. V gave up 7 bases and J gave up 5 bases; unmatched junction bases: 12. CDR1 and CDR2 from the germline V gene are SGHTA and FQGTGA. CDR3 length: 15 amino acids. The CDR3 loop reads CASTPTSAGGETQYF. The CDR3 DNA reads TGTGCCAGCACCCCGACTAGCGCCGGCGGGGAGACCCAGTACTTC.

The V call is TRBV18, the J call TRBJ2-7, with 8 bases aligning to TRBD1. The germline gives CDR1 KGHSH, CDR2 LQKENI. Trimming removed 3 bases from V and 5 bases from J; junction bases left unmatched: 6. The CDR3 sequence is 14 residues long. The CDR3 loop reads CASSPDRGGNEQYF. CDR3 nucleotides: TGTGCCAGCTCACCCGACAGGGGTGGCAACGAGCAGTACTTC.

The chain couples TRBV14 to TRBJ2-5; possibly TRBD2 for D (6 bases). V was pared by 0 bases and J by 7 bases, with 18 bases between. Per the germline V gene, CDR1 is SGHDN and CDR2 is FVKESK. This CDR3 comprises 16 residues. The CDR3 coding sequence is TGTGCCAGCAGCCAAGATCATGCCGGACTGGGAGGGACCCAGTACTTC. It codes for CASSQDHAGLGGTQYF.